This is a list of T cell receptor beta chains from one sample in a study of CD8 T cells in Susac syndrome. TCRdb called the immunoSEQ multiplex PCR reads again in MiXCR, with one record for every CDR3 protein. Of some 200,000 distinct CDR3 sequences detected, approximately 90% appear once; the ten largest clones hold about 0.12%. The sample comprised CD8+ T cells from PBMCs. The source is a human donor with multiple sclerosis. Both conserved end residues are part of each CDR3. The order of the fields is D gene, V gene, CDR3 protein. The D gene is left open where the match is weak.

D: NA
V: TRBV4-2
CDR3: CASSQALGHEQYF

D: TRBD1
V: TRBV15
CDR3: CATSRAGGTGLTYEQYF

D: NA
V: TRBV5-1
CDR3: CASTGIRGAFF

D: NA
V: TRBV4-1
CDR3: CASSQVRDRELFF

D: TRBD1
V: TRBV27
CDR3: CASKTGDYNQPQHF

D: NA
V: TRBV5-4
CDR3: CASRSMNTEAFF

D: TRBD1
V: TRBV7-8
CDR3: CASSLNVWDRPEQFF

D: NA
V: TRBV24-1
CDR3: CATSDLGTDQPQHF

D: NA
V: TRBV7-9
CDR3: CASSLSPADDGYTF

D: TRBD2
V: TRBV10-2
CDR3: CASGSSGHDGEQFF

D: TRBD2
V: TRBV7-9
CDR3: CASSPNRLSGSFEQFF

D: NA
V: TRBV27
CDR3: CASSFFSDADTQYF

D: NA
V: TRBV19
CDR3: CASSRAVIGGGNTIYF

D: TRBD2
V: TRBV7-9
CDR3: CASSRTSGKAYNEQFF

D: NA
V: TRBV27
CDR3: CASSLSAGELFF

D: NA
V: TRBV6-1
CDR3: CAYLDESWVNEQFF

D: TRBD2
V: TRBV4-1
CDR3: CASSHPASGRAGETQYF

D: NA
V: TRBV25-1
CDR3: CASTTGLEQYF

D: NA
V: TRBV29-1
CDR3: CSVVPGWNTEAFF

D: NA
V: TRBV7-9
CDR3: CASSLLAAGVYNEQFF

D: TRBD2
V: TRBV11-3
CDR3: CASSSGLAGVYEQFF

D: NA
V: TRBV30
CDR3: CAWSVFLGERIQQYF

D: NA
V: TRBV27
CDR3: CASSERHTYNEQFF

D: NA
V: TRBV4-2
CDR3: CASSQASGAGYYEQYF

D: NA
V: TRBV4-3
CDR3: CASSQMLTFTEAFF

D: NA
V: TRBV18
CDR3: CASSPLLGEEYGYTF

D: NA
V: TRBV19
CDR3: CASSISVSAYDEQYF

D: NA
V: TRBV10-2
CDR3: CASSGEGGTYEQYF

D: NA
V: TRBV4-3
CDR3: CASGRDSYYRSGANVLTF

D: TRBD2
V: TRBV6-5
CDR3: CASSLAGDVDEQFF

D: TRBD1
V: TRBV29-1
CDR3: CSVEDRWTNYGYTF

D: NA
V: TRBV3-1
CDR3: CASSQTPRDISGNTIYF

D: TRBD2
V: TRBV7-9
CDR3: CASNLQLAGVADTQYF

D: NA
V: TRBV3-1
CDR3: CASSPSGGTSYNEQFF

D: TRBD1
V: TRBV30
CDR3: CAWQGGSRAEAFF

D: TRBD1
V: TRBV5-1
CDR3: CASSWGTGGTDTQYF

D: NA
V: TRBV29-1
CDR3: CSCGGNTEAFF

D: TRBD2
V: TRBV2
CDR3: CASSAGLAGGVEQFF

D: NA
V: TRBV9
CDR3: CASNPGPTGELFF

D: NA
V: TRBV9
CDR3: CASSTRGERDGYTF

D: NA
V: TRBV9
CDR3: CASSAPSSTDTQYF